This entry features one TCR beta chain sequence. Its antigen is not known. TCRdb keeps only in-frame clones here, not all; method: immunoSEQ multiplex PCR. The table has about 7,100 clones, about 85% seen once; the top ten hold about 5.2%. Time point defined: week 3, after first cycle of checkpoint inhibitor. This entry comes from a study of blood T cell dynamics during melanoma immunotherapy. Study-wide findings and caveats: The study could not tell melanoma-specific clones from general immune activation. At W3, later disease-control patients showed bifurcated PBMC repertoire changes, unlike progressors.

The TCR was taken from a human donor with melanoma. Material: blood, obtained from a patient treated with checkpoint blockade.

The CDR3 loop is CASSLSTQYRAAEAFF. The CDR3 region has the DNA TGTGCCAGCAGTTTATCTACCCAATACAGGGCTGCTGAAGCTTTCTTT. The chain combines TRBV27 with TRBJ1-1; D is perhaps TRBD1 (6 bases). Trimming cost V 0 bases and J 6 bases, with 17 bases left between them. CDR1 is MNHEY and CDR2 is SMNVEV in the germline V gene (reference sequence). The CDR3 loop spans 16 amino acids.